The following is a TCR beta chain sequence with its context. Antigen specificity is unknown. Looked up from germline, CDR1 is GTSNPN and CDR2 is SVGIG (reference sequence). This CDR3 has 13 residues. V lost 1 base and J 7 bases, leaving 14 bases between the germline ends. Assay used: immunoSEQ multiplex PCR; TCRdb lists only in-frame clones, some missing. This sample carries hundreds of thousands of clones, 95% to 98% of them seen once, and the ten largest clones take 0.25% to 0.35%. The data stem from a study of shared clonotypes between healthy human individuals. As defined, naive CD8 cells were CD45RO-negative and positively selected for CCR7, with terminally differentiated effector memory CD45RA+ cells excluded. Study donors comprised healthy, HIV-negative adults devoid of recent acute infection or vaccination. General study points: Since donors were few, the genetic and exposure-history diversity represented was limited. Only blood was sampled, and tissue TCR repertoires likely differ from blood ones.

This TCR was sampled from a man aged 25 to 45 in good health. The sequenced sample was naive CD8+ T cells sorted from blood. The chain uses TRBV30 and TRBJ2-7; D may correspond to TRBD1 or TRBD2 (6 bases each). For the CDR3, the DNA is TGTGCCTGGAGTGACTCGGGGGCGTGGGAGCAGTACTTC. It is translated as CAWSDSGAWEQYF.